The rows below give T cell receptor beta chains drawn from one sample of a study of blood T cell repertoires in COVID-19. This table comes from immunoSEQ multiplex PCR, and its TCRdb copy is limited to in-frame clones, with some not included. The sample holds approximately 200,000 clones, 87% seen once. Material: PBMCs or T cells enriched from blood (not recorded which). The source is a man between 25 and 39 years old who had recovered from COVID-19. The CDR3 runs from the conserved cysteine through the conserved F or W. Each record gives: D gene, V gene, J gene, clone size, CDR3 DNA, CDR3 protein. A D gene is named only where the DNA matches it firmly. The size entry is marked missing in some rows and otherwise reads once, few, many or a size class.

d_gene: NA; v_gene: TRBV18; j_gene: TRBJ1-5; abundance: few; CDR3nt: TGTGCCAGCTCACCCACAGGAGAGGATAATCAGCCCCAGCATTTT; CDR3aa: CASSPTGEDNQPQHF
d_gene: TRBD1; v_gene: TRBV3-1/TRBV3-2; j_gene: TRBJ1-1; abundance: NA; CDR3nt: TGTGCCAGCAGCCGCGGATTGACAGGGGGCACTGAAGCTTTCTTT; CDR3aa: CASSRGLTGGTEAFF
d_gene: TRBD1; v_gene: TRBV2; j_gene: TRBJ1-4; abundance: NA; CDR3nt: TGTGCCAGCGGGGGACAGCAGAATGAAAAACTGTTTTTT; CDR3aa: CASGGQQNEKLFF
d_gene: NA; v_gene: TRBV30; j_gene: TRBJ1-5; abundance: NA; CDR3nt: TGTGCCTGGAGTGGTAGGGGTAATCAGCCCCAGCATTTT; CDR3aa: CAWSGRGNQPQHF
d_gene: NA; v_gene: TRBV19; j_gene: TRBJ2-7; abundance: NA; CDR3nt: TGTGCCAGTAGTACCACCGGTAGCTCCTACGAGCAGTACTTC; CDR3aa: CASSTTGSSYEQYF
d_gene: NA; v_gene: TRBV6-5; j_gene: TRBJ2-2; abundance: NA; CDR3nt: TGTGCCAGCAATAACCGGCGGGCGGGCACCGGGGAGCTGTTTTTT; CDR3aa: CASNNRRAGTGELFF
d_gene: TRBD2; v_gene: TRBV6-1; j_gene: TRBJ2-2; abundance: NA; CDR3nt: TGTGCCAGCAGTGAAGAGACTAGCCGCGCCGGGGAGCTGTTTTTT; CDR3aa: CASSEETSRAGELFF
d_gene: NA; v_gene: TRBV12-3/TRBV12-4; j_gene: TRBJ2-5; abundance: NA; CDR3nt: TGTGCCAGCAGCCAGGGGGGCCGGGAGACCCAGTACTTC; CDR3aa: CASSQGGRETQYF
d_gene: NA; v_gene: TRBV7-9; j_gene: TRBJ2-7; abundance: once; CDR3nt: TGTGCCAGCACCTTTTCCCGGGACTACGAGCAGTACTTC; CDR3aa: CASTFSRDYEQYF
d_gene: NA; v_gene: TRBV28; j_gene: TRBJ1-2; abundance: NA; CDR3nt: TGTGCCAGCAGTTACCCCTCCACAGGGCGAAACTATGGCTACACCTTC; CDR3aa: CASSYPSTGRNYGYTF
d_gene: TRBD1; v_gene: TRBV18; j_gene: TRBJ2-7; abundance: once; CDR3nt: TGTGCCAGCTCACGGGACAGGGGGAACTACGAGCAGTACTTC; CDR3aa: CASSRDRGNYEQYF
d_gene: NA; v_gene: TRBV6-5; j_gene: TRBJ2-1; abundance: NA; CDR3nt: TGTGCCAGCAGTCCTACTAAGAACAATGAGCAGTTCTTC; CDR3aa: CASSPTKNNEQFF
d_gene: TRBD1; v_gene: TRBV29-1; j_gene: TRBJ2-3; abundance: NA; CDR3nt: TGCAGCACAGGGACAGGGGGAAGCACAGATACGCAGTATTTT; CDR3aa: CSTGTGGSTDTQYF
d_gene: NA; v_gene: TRBV12-3/TRBV12-4; j_gene: TRBJ2-2; abundance: NA; CDR3nt: TGTGCCAGCAGTGTACAGGTCACCGGGGAGCTGTTTTTT; CDR3aa: CASSVQVTGELFF
d_gene: NA; v_gene: TRBV10-1; j_gene: TRBJ1-4; abundance: once; CDR3nt: TGCGCCAGCAGTGAGGGTTGGCAGGATGAAAAACTGTTTTTT; CDR3aa: CASSEGWQDEKLFF
d_gene: TRBD2; v_gene: TRBV5-1; j_gene: TRBJ2-7; abundance: NA; CDR3nt: TGCGCCAGCAGCTTGGTAGCGGGGGTTAACTACGAGCAGTACTTC; CDR3aa: CASSLVAGVNYEQYF
d_gene: NA; v_gene: TRBV7-9; j_gene: TRBJ2-5; abundance: once; CDR3nt: TGTGCCAGCAGCCTTTTCCAGATTCAAGAGACCCAGTACTTC; CDR3aa: CASSLFQIQETQYF
d_gene: TRBD1; v_gene: TRBV28; j_gene: TRBJ1-5; abundance: NA; CDR3nt: TGTGCCTTAACGGACAGGTCGGGCAATCAGCCCCAGCATTTT; CDR3aa: CALTDRSGNQPQHF
d_gene: TRBD1; v_gene: TRBV6-5; j_gene: TRBJ2-3; abundance: NA; CDR3nt: TGTGCCAGCAGTTACCAGGGGGCCCGCACAGATACGCAGTATTTT; CDR3aa: CASSYQGARTDTQYF
d_gene: TRBD1; v_gene: TRBV12-5; j_gene: TRBJ1-2; abundance: NA; CDR3nt: TGTGCTAGTGCCACAGGGACAGCTTATTATGGCTACACCTTC; CDR3aa: CASATGTAYYGYTF
d_gene: NA; v_gene: TRBV30; j_gene: TRBJ1-2; abundance: NA; CDR3nt: TGTGCCTGGAGTGATGTCCCTACTAACTATGGCTACACCTTC; CDR3aa: CAWSDVPTNYGYTF
d_gene: NA; v_gene: TRBV10-2; j_gene: TRBJ1-2; abundance: NA; CDR3nt: TGCGCCAGCAGGCCCGTTTGGGCTTCGGGGGGCTACACCTTC; CDR3aa: CASRPVWASGGYTF
d_gene: NA; v_gene: TRBV5-1; j_gene: TRBJ1-1; abundance: NA; CDR3nt: TGCGCCAGCAGCGGACGAGGAGGTACAGTGGAGAACACTGAAGCTTTCTTT; CDR3aa: CASSGRGGTVENTEAFF
d_gene: NA; v_gene: TRBV5-5; j_gene: TRBJ1-2; abundance: NA; CDR3nt: TGTGCCAGCAGCTCGTCGGTGGAGACTAACTATGGCTACACCTTC; CDR3aa: CASSSSVETNYGYTF
d_gene: NA; v_gene: TRBV5-4; j_gene: TRBJ1-2; abundance: NA; CDR3nt: TGTGCCAGCACGGAAGGGACAAGAAACTATGGCTACACCTTC; CDR3aa: CASTEGTRNYGYTF
d_gene: TRBD1; v_gene: TRBV9; j_gene: TRBJ1-2; abundance: few; CDR3nt: TGTGCCAGCAGCCCGCCGGGACAGGGGCTCCTATTC; CDR3aa: CASSPPGQGLLF
d_gene: NA; v_gene: TRBV28; j_gene: TRBJ1-1; abundance: NA; CDR3nt: TGTGCCAGCAGCCTTCTACTACCGAACACTGAAGCTTTCTTT; CDR3aa: CASSLLLPNTEAFF
d_gene: NA; v_gene: TRBV2; j_gene: TRBJ2-3; abundance: NA; CDR3nt: TGTGCCAGCAGCACCCGGAGACTCGAACCAGATACGCAGTATTTT; CDR3aa: CASSTRRLEPDTQYF
d_gene: TRBD2; v_gene: TRBV9; j_gene: TRBJ2-1; abundance: few; CDR3nt: TGTGCCAGCAGCGTAGGATCCCGGGGGGGACATGAGCAGTTCTTC; CDR3aa: CASSVGSRGGHEQFF
d_gene: NA; v_gene: TRBV5-4; j_gene: TRBJ2-3; abundance: NA; CDR3nt: TGTGCCAGCAGCTTGGCAGGGGTGGATACGCAGTATTTT; CDR3aa: CASSLAGVDTQYF
d_gene: TRBD1; v_gene: TRBV29-1; j_gene: TRBJ2-7; abundance: NA; CDR3nt: TGCAGCGTTGATTCCGGACAGGGGGGATACGAGCAGTACTTC; CDR3aa: CSVDSGQGGYEQYF
d_gene: NA; v_gene: TRBV29-1; j_gene: TRBJ1-4; abundance: NA; CDR3nt: TGCAGCGTTCAGACAGGCCAGGGGAGAAATGAAAAACTGTTTTTT; CDR3aa: CSVQTGQGRNEKLFF
d_gene: NA; v_gene: TRBV5-1; j_gene: TRBJ1-1; abundance: NA; CDR3nt: TGCGCCAGCAGCTTGGTACCTGGCCCGATGAACACTGAAGCTTTCTTT; CDR3aa: CASSLVPGPMNTEAFF
d_gene: TRBD1; v_gene: TRBV27; j_gene: TRBJ2-5; abundance: NA; CDR3nt: TGTGCCAGCAGTTTATGGACCGGGACAGGCGTTACGGAGACCCAGTACTTC; CDR3aa: CASSLWTGTGVTETQYF
d_gene: NA; v_gene: TRBV7-4; j_gene: TRBJ1-5; abundance: NA; CDR3nt: TGCGCCCGCCGCCCCGGAAACGGGGGGGGCAGCAATCAGCCCCAGCATTTT; CDR3aa: CARRPGNGGGSNQPQHF
d_gene: NA; v_gene: TRBV7-2; j_gene: TRBJ1-2; abundance: NA; CDR3nt: TGTGCCAGCAGCTTAGCTGGGGGCGCGGGGGTTGATGGCTACACCTTC; CDR3aa: CASSLAGGAGVDGYTF
d_gene: TRBD2; v_gene: TRBV29-1; j_gene: TRBJ2-7; abundance: NA; CDR3nt: TGCAGCGTGAGGGCCGGGACTAGCGGGCCCTACGAGCAGTACTTC; CDR3aa: CSVRAGTSGPYEQYF
d_gene: NA; v_gene: TRBV5-1; j_gene: TRBJ1-5; abundance: NA; CDR3nt: TGCGCCAGCGGACACGCTCCAGGGACTCTTAGCAATCAGCCCCAGCATTTT; CDR3aa: CASGHAPGTLSNQPQHF
d_gene: TRBD2; v_gene: TRBV5-1; j_gene: TRBJ2-1; abundance: NA; CDR3nt: TGCGCCAGCAGCCCCTTCGGGAGGGACGAGGAGCAGTTCTTC; CDR3aa: CASSPFGRDEEQFF
d_gene: TRBD1; v_gene: TRBV12-5; j_gene: TRBJ1-1; abundance: NA; CDR3nt: TGTGCTAGTGGTAGCCCCGGGACAGGGGGCGAGAAGGCTTTCTTT; CDR3aa: CASGSPGTGGEKAFF
d_gene: NA; v_gene: TRBV11-2; j_gene: TRBJ1-6; abundance: NA; CDR3nt: TGTGCCAGCAGCCGGACAGAAAATAATTCACCCCTCCACTTT; CDR3aa: CASSRTENNSPLHF
d_gene: NA; v_gene: TRBV7-2; j_gene: TRBJ2-3; abundance: NA; CDR3nt: TGTGCCAGCAGCTCCGGGACTTCCCTAGCTGATACGCAGTATTTT; CDR3aa: CASSSGTSLADTQYF
d_gene: TRBD2; v_gene: TRBV7-9; j_gene: TRBJ2-7; abundance: NA; CDR3nt: TGTGCCAGCAGCTTGTGGCTAGCGGGAGTGGGCTCCTACGAGCAGTACTTC; CDR3aa: CASSLWLAGVGSYEQYF